One sample yielded the 25 T cell receptor beta chains listed below, sequenced in a study of CD8+CD57+ T cells in acquired aplastic anemia. Profiles of TCR beta VDJ and CDR3 were generated from a genomic DNA template. TCRdb re-called the reads through MiXCR, storing one row per CDR3 protein. This table holds 250,000 to 300,000 distinct CDR3 sequences, 45% to 70% found once. Sequencing used sorted CD4+, CD8+, or CD8+CD57+ T cells (not recorded which) from PBMCs. These receptors all stem from a human donor with severe aplastic anemia or a healthy control (not recorded which).

This clonotype was seen ten or more times. This chain uses TRBV7-9 with TRBJ1-1; no clear D. The CDR3 has 11 residues. V was cut by 5 bases and J by 6 bases, with 7 bases left in between. Per the germline V gene, CDR1 is SEHNR and CDR2 is FQNEAQ (reference sequence). The CDR3 spells CASSRGSEAFF. CDR3 nucleotides: TGTGCCAGCAGCCGCGGCTCTGAAGCTTTCTTT.

This sequence joins TRBV7-3 and TRBJ2-7, with 7 bases that match TRBD1. The ends lost 1 base at V and 6 bases at J; junction bases unmatched: 9. This CDR3 region has 15 residues. CDR1 and CDR2 (germline): SGHTA, FQGTGA. CDR3 sequence (DNA): TGTGCCAGCAGCTTAAGACAGGGCCCCACGCGCGAGCAGTACTTC. Residues: CASSLRQGPTREQYF.

There are many counts of this clonotype. The chain combines TRBV4-1 with TRBJ2-7; D is ambiguous. CDR1 MGHRA and CDR2 YSYEKL come from the germline V gene. This CDR3 spans 16 amino acids. V lost 4 bases to trimming and J lost 1 base, with 17 bases between them. This CDR3 is CASSPVDPRKSYEQYF. CDR3 bases: TGCGCCAGCAGCCCCGTCGACCCCAGGAAATCCTACGAGCAGTACTTC.

The chain employs TRBV7-9 and TRBJ2-7; TRBD2 agrees at 8 bases. Trimming removed 5 bases from V and 7 bases from J; junction bases left unmatched: 10. The CDR3 spans 14 residues. CDR1 is SEHNR and CDR2 is FQNEAQ in the germline V gene (reference sequence). The CDR3 spells CASSTGTRFVEQYF. DNA for the CDR3: TGTGCCAGCAGCACCGGGACTAGGTTCGTGGAGCAGTACTTC.

The chain links TRBV7-2 to TRBJ2-1, with TRBD1 matching over 9 bases. Unmatched junction bases numbered 15, after V lost 5 bases and J lost 10 bases. The CDR3 consists of 16 residues. In germline, CDR1 is SGHTA, CDR2 FQGNSA. CDR3 sequence (DNA): TGTGCCAGCAGCACCCACGCGGGACAGGGTAATAAGGAGCAGTTCTTC. Translating it yields CASSTHAGQGNKEQFF.

The chain recombines TRBV6-5 with TRBJ2-7; the D is unclear. The CDR3 consists of 11 residues. Germline V gene data show CDR1 as MNHEY and CDR2 as SVGAGI. V was shortened by 7 bases and J by 3 bases, with 7 bases between the two germline ends. This CDR3 reads CASNRVYEQYF. Written as DNA, the CDR3 is TGTGCCAGCAACAGAGTCTACGAGCAGTACTTC.

This clonotype was detected many times. The rearrangement joins TRBV20-1 to TRBJ2-7; TRBD1 is a possible D gene (6 bases). Germline V gives CDR1 DFQATT, CDR2 SNEGSKA (reference sequence). Between the trimmed V and J ends, which lost 6 bases and 3 bases, there was a span of 15 bases. CDR3 length: 13 residues. The CDR3, as DNA: TGCAGTGCAACCCCCGGACAGATCTACGAGCAGTACTTC. Amino acids: CSATPGQIYEQYF.

For this clonotype: A much larger clone differs from this one at a single base, so this may be a read error. The chain carries TRBV30 and TRBJ1-6; tentative D call: TRBD1 (5 bases). Germline V gene lookup returns CDR1 GTSNPN and CDR2 SVGIG (reference sequence). Deletions cut 3 bases from V and 0 bases from J, with 12 bases between. The CDR3 is 16 amino acids. The CDR3, as DNA: TGTGCCTGGAGAGGGGCAGGTAGCTCCTATAATTCACCCCTCCACTTT. Its translation: CAWRGAGSSYNSPLHF.

This chain joins TRBV11-2 and TRBJ2-1, with D tentatively TRBD1 or TRBD2 (5 bases each). Trimming cost V 3 bases and J 6 bases, with 15 bases left between them. Germline V gene data show CDR1 as SGHAT and CDR2 as FQNNGV. The CDR3 sequence is 15 residues long. CDR3 sequence: CASSFGGRGRNEQFF. In DNA form, the CDR3 reads TGTGCCAGCAGCTTTGGAGGTAGGGGACGCAATGAGCAGTTCTTC.

V is TRBV7-2 and J is TRBJ2-3; the match to TRBD2 covers 10 bases. The CDR3 runs to 14 residues. Trimming took 8 bases from V and 4 from J; bases not matched to a gene: 6. The germline V gene has CDR1 SGHTA and CDR2 FQGNSA. DNA for the CDR3: TGTGCCAGCGGTCAGCGGGGGGGCTCAGATACGCAGTATTTT. Translation gives CASGQRGGSDTQYF.

The rearrangement uses TRBV6-1 and TRBJ2-6, with 10 bases identical to TRBD1. Germline CDR1 MNHNS, CDR2 SASEGT. There are 16 residues in the CDR3. Losses at the gene ends were 6 bases for V and 0 bases for J; bases not matched to a gene: 2. The CDR3 spells CASRGQGNSGANVLTF. In DNA form, the CDR3 reads TGTGCCAGCAGGGGACAGGGGAACTCTGGGGCCAACGTCCTGACTTTC.

V and J are TRBV7-2 and TRBJ2-1; TRBD1 matches at 7 bases. This CDR3 has 16 amino acids. Trimming cost V 5 bases and J 7 bases; bases outside gene matches: 14. The V gene's germline CDR1 is SGHTA and CDR2 FQGNSA. The chain's CDR3 is CASSRIPTGSSNEQFF. In DNA, the CDR3 is TGTGCCAGCAGCCGCATTCCGACAGGGTCCTCTAATGAGCAGTTCTTC.

This clonotype was counted ten times or more. This rearrangement joins TRBV19 to TRBJ1-5, with a possible D match to TRBD1 (6 bases). Germline V gives CDR1 LNHDA, CDR2 SQIVND (reference sequence). The CDR3 has 13 amino acids. The ends were cut back, 6 bases at V and 5 bases at J, with 11 bases in the middle. CDR3 loop: CASRGQGYQPQHF. The CDR3 DNA follows: TGTGCCAGTAGGGGTCAGGGGTATCAGCCCCAGCATTTT.

The chain carries TRBV3-1 and TRBJ2-5; 10 nucleotides align to TRBD2. Per germline, CDR1 LGHDT and CDR2 YNNKEL (reference sequence). The CDR3 runs to 17 residues. V was clipped by 0 bases and J by 5 bases; unmatched bases: 9. The CDR3 coding sequence is TGTGCCAGCAGCCAAGAGCAATTAGCGGGGGGTCGGGAGACCCAGTACTTC. Translation gives CASSQEQLAGGRETQYF.

The sample holds a few counts of this clonotype. The CDR3 reads CASSTQIQYEQYF. Here the CDR3 DNA reads TGTGCCAGCAGTACGCAGATACAATACGAGCAGTACTTC. This sequence joins TRBV7-3 and TRBJ2-7; no clear D. The CDR3 has 13 amino acids. The germline V and J ends were trimmed by 6 bases and 4 bases, with 13 bases remaining between them. Germline CDR1 reads SGHTA; CDR2 reads FQGTGA.

The chain has TRBV6-1 and TRBJ2-5; 7 bases fit TRBD1. With 5 bases clipped from V and 6 bases from J, the junction kept 12 bases outside the gene matches. CDR3 length equals 15 residues. Germline CDR1 is MNHNS and CDR2 is SASEGT. The CDR3 DNA sequence: TGTGCCAGCAGTACGATACAGGGGTTTCCCAAGACCCAGTACTTC. It yields the protein CASSTIQGFPKTQYF.

This clonotype appeared once. Since the CDR3 does not end with the conserved phenylalanine or tryptophan, this likely comes from a read error. The gene calls are TRBV2 and TRBJ2-7; 9 bases are a match to TRBD1. Germline assignment: CDR1 SNHLY and CDR2 FYNNEI. The CDR3 contains 17 residues. CDR3 residues: CASTRAGTGSATYEQYL. CDR3 DNA sequence: TGTGCAAGCACCCGGGCCGGGACAGGGTCCGCAACCTACGAGCAGTACCTC.

The rearrangement joins TRBV5-4 to TRBJ2-5; D may be TRBD2 (5 bases). Germline V gene sequence: CDR1 SGHNT, CDR2 YYREEE (reference sequence). The CDR3 spans 14 residues. Trimming removed 0 bases at V and 4 bases at J, with 10 bases between. The CDR3 nucleotides read TGTGCCAGCAGCTTGGCCGGGGTGGTAGAGACCCAGTACTTC. Amino acids: CASSLAGVVETQYF.

This clonotype was observed many times. The V call is TRBV11-2, the J call TRBJ1-6; 7 bases line up with TRBD1. Per the germline V gene, CDR1 is SGHAT and CDR2 is FQNNGV. This CDR3 has 14 amino acids. Losses at the gene ends were 5 bases for V and 9 bases for J; bases not matched to a gene: 7. This chain's CDR3 is CASSIYRGGSPLHF. The CDR3 nucleotides are TGTGCCAGCAGCATATACAGGGGTGGTTCACCCCTCCACTTT.

Only a few counts were recorded for this clonotype. DNA of the CDR3: TGTGCCAGCAGTGACGTTACCTCTGGGGCCAACGTCCTGACTTTC. Translated: CASSDVTSGANVLTF. The chain is built from TRBV6-4 and TRBJ2-6; unclear D gene. V shed 2 bases and J shed 0 bases, with 5 bases lying between them. This CDR3 has 15 residues. Germline V gene lookup returns CDR1 MRHNA and CDR2 SNTAGT.

This chain links TRBV24-1 with TRBJ1-5, with D tentatively TRBD1 (6 bases). The V end lost 4 bases, the J end lost 4 bases, and 16 bases lay between the germline ends. Germline V gene lookup returns CDR1 KGHDR and CDR2 SFDVKD. This CDR3 region has 16 residues. CDR3: CATSESSGQLNQPQHF. CDR3 bases: TGTGCCACCAGTGAATCGAGCGGACAGCTAAATCAGCCCCAGCATTTT.

This chain joins TRBV6-5 and TRBJ1-4; the D is unclear. There are 11 residues in the CDR3. Germline V gene sequence: CDR1 MNHEY, CDR2 SVGAGI. Deletions cut 8 bases from V and 13 bases from J, with 14 bases between. The CDR3 protein is CASGVGKRLFF. For the CDR3, the DNA is TGTGCCAGCGGCGTCGGGAAAAGACTGTTTTTT.

Ten or more counts support this clonotype. CDR3 DNA sequence: TGTGCCACCAGTGACGTTAGCTCTGGGGCCAACGTCCTGACTTTC. As protein: CATSDVSSGANVLTF. The chain links TRBV24-1 to TRBJ2-6, with no clear D. Germline CDR1 and CDR2: KGHDR and SFDVKD. Trimming removed 4 bases from V and 0 bases from J, with 6 bases in between. The CDR3 runs 15 residues.

In this sample, this clonotype turned up many times. The J gene is TRBJ1-2, the V gene TRBV10-3; D gene ambiguous. The CDR3 covers 13 residues. The germline CDR1 and CDR2 sequences are ENHRY and SYGVKD. Trimming pared 4 bases from V and 2 bases from J, leaving 8 bases between. CDR3 sequence: CAISVEQNYGYTF. In nucleotides, the CDR3 is TGTGCCATCAGTGTGGAACAGAACTATGGCTACACCTTC.

This chain connects TRBV24-1 to TRBJ2-2; no clear D. CDR1 is KGHDR, CDR2 SFDVKD, per germline. The germline V and J ends were trimmed by 3 bases and 2 bases, with 9 bases remaining between them. There are 15 residues in the CDR3. This CDR3 reads CATSDRSINTGELFF. The CDR3 DNA is TGTGCCACCAGTGATCGCAGTATTAACACCGGGGAGCTGTTTTTT.